Presented here are 23 T cell receptor beta chains from one specimen sequenced in a study of blood T cell repertoires in COVID-19. Assay: immunoSEQ multiplex PCR; the TCRdb copy retains only in-frame clones and omits some. There are 210,000 or so clones in the sample; over 75% occur only once, and roughly 5.3% lies in the top ten. Sample: peripheral blood. These receptors were taken from a man in his forties or fifties with COVID-19, enrolled during active disease.

The DNA of the CDR3 is TGTGCCAGCAGCTTAGCTACAGGGGTTGGCTACACCTTC. The encoded protein is CASSLATGVGYTF. The chain employs TRBV7-2 and TRBJ1-2; TRBD1 matches 7 bases. Trimming cost V 0 bases and J 7 bases; bases outside gene matches: 2. The CDR3 extends over 13 amino acids. Per the germline V gene, CDR1 is SGHTA and CDR2 is FQGNSA.

This chain connects TRBV27 to TRBJ2-2, with D unresolved. Deletions cut 9 bases from V and 0 bases from J, with 11 bases between. The CDR3 sequence is 14 residues long. Germline values: CDR1 MNHEY, CDR2 SMNVEV (reference sequence). CDR3 sequence (DNA): TGTGCCAGTAGTCGGTTCGCGAACACCGGGGAGCTGTTTTTT. Translation: CASSRFANTGELFF.

The rearrangement uses TRBV29-1 and TRBJ1-1, with D maybe TRBD1 (5 bases). Trimming removed 3 bases from V and 2 bases from J, with 10 bases in between. The germline V gene has CDR1 SQVTM and CDR2 ANQGSEA. The CDR3 extends over 13 amino acids. In nucleotides, the CDR3 is TGCAGCGTTGACGGGGGGGAAAACACTGAAGCTTTCTTT. Translated: CSVDGGENTEAFF.

This chain uses TRBV7-2 with TRBJ2-1, with TRBD2 matching 12 bases. After removal of 5 bases from V and 4 bases from J, the junction contained 3 bases not matched to a gene. The CDR3 extends over 15 amino acids. In germline, CDR1 is SGHTA, CDR2 FQGNSA. Here the CDR3 DNA reads TGTGCCAGCAGCGAGACTAGCGGGGGTTACAATGAGCAGTTCTTC. Translation: CASSETSGGYNEQFF.

The V call is TRBV24-1, the J call TRBJ1-2; 9 nucleotides match TRBD1. The junction had 3 bases not matched to a gene; V was cut back by 2 bases and J by 6 bases. Germline V lookup: CDR1 KGHDR, CDR2 SFDVKD. The CDR3 covers 14 residues. This chain's CDR3 is CATSDSQGANGYTF. The CDR3 region has the DNA TGTGCCACCAGTGATTCACAGGGGGCGAATGGCTACACCTTC.

This clone was recorded once. The chain couples TRBV4-3 to TRBJ2-2; a possible D gene is TRBD2 (7 bases). This CDR3 comprises 17 residues. Trimming took off 0 bases at V and 0 bases at J, with 11 bases between the two ends. The germline gives CDR1 LGHNA, CDR2 YSLEER. DNA for the CDR3: TGCGCCAGCAGCCAAGATAGGGGGGGCGCGAACACCGGGGAGCTGTTTTTT. Translated: CASSQDRGGANTGELFF.

This chain uses TRBV5-1 with TRBJ1-1; weak D call: TRBD1 (6 bases). V was trimmed by 5 bases and J by 2 bases, leaving 7 bases between them. The CDR3 sequence is 12 residues long. The germline CDR1 and CDR2 sequences are SGHRS and YFSETQ. CDR3 DNA: TGCGCCAGCAGACAGGGTAACACTGAAGCTTTCTTT. It is translated as CASRQGNTEAFF.

This chain links TRBV12-5 with TRBJ1-1; no reliable D call. CDR1 is LGHNT and CDR2 is FRNRAP in the germline V gene. V lost 2 bases and J lost 4, with 14 bases in between. The CDR3 sequence is 15 residues long. The CDR3 region has the DNA TGTGCTAGTGGTTTGTACGGGTTTTCGGTCACTGAAGCTTTCTTT. This codes for CASGLYGFSVTEAFF. The complete variable domain, with remaining parts taken from reference TRBV12-5 and TRBJ1-1, reads DARVTQTPRHKVTEMGQEVTMRCQPILGHNTVFWYRQTMMQGLELLAYFRNRAPLDDSGMPKDRFSAEMPDATLATLKIQPSEPRDSAVYFCASGLYGFSVTEAFFGQGTRLTVV.

J is TRBJ1-1 and V is TRBV30, with D unresolved. Germline values: CDR1 GTSNPN, CDR2 SVGIG (reference sequence). The V and J ends lost 2 bases and 3 bases respectively, with 10 bases between them. The CDR3 runs 13 residues. The CDR3 DNA reads TGTGCCTGGAGTTTGGCAGCGCACACTGAAGCTTTCTTT. It specifies CAWSLAAHTEAFF.

This chain connects TRBV18 to TRBJ1-6; TRBD1 is a possible D gene (5 bases). This CDR3 is 16 amino acids long. Trimming shortened V by 0 bases and J by 6 bases, and 12 bases separated the two germline ends. The germline gives CDR1 KGHSH, CDR2 LQKENI. In DNA form, the CDR3 reads TGTGCCAGCTCACCACCGGGAAGGGGCGGTAATTCACCCCTCCACTTT. Translated: CASSPPGRGGNSPLHF.

V usage is TRBV3-1 (or the pseudogene TRBV3-2) and J usage is TRBJ2-2; 12 nucleotides line up with TRBD2. The J segment lost 7 bases and the V segment lost 1 base, leaving 7 bases of the junction unmatched. The germline gives CDR1 LGHDT, CDR2 YNNKEL (reference sequence). CDR3 length: 17 residues. The CDR3 sequence is CASSQAPSGGAGGELFF. The CDR3 nucleotides are TGTGCCAGCAGCCAAGCGCCTAGCGGGGGGGCCGGCGGGGAGCTGTTTTTT.

On this clone: Within the sample, other DNA sequences also encode this same CDR3. This rearrangement joins TRBV27 to TRBJ1-5; TRBD1 matches 9 bases. Germline lookup yields CDR1 MNHEY and CDR2 SMNVEV (reference sequence). V trimming: 5 bases; J trimming: 1 base; junction bases outside the gene matches: 3. This CDR3 is 15 amino acids long. As DNA, the CDR3 is TGTGCCAGCAGTCTCGGACAGGGGAGCAATCAGCCCCAGCATTTT. Translating gives CASSLGQGSNQPQHF.

The V call is TRBV27, the J call TRBJ2-2; unclear D gene. V lost 2 bases to trimming and J lost 6 bases, with 19 bases between them. Per the germline V gene, CDR1 is MNHEY and CDR2 is SMNVEV (reference sequence). The CDR3 has 17 amino acids. CDR3 region: CASSLAVGSRSAGELFF. CDR3 sequence (DNA): TGTGCCAGCAGTTTAGCCGTGGGCAGCCGGTCGGCCGGGGAGCTGTTTTTT.

V and J are TRBV4-1 and TRBJ2-3, with 8 bases matching TRBD1. V was pared by 5 bases and J by 0 bases, with 7 bases of the junction left unmatched. This CDR3 spans 16 amino acids. Germline V lookup: CDR1 MGHRA, CDR2 YSYEKL. CDR3 DNA: TGCGCCAGCAGCAAGCTGACAGGGGCTAGCACAGATACGCAGTATTTT. This sequence encodes CASSKLTGASTDTQYF.

CDR3 DNA sequence: TGTGCCAGCAGCCCCAGCAGGCAAGAGACCCAGTACTTC. Protein product: CASSPSRQETQYF. The chain recombines TRBV4-2 with TRBJ2-5; D gene unclear. The CDR3 consists of 13 residues. Germline V gives CDR1 LGHNA, CDR2 YNFKEQ. V lost 4 bases and J 2 bases, leaving 8 bases between the germline ends.

The V call is TRBV12-3 or TRBV12-4, the J call TRBJ2-1; possibly TRBD2 for D (5 bases). The V gene lost 5 bases and the J gene lost 11 bases, with 10 bases spanning the gap. The CDR3 totals 11 residues. The DNA of the CDR3 is TGTGCCAGCAGTCCCGGACTGAAGCAGTTCTTC. Protein product: CASSPGLKQFF.

V gene TRBV25-1 combines with J gene TRBJ1-1; D is unresolved. Looked up from germline, CDR1 is MGHDK and CDR2 is SYGVNS. Trimming cost V 1 base and J 1 base, with 10 bases left between them. The CDR3 covers 15 residues. The CDR3 sequence: CASSEWNSGNTEAFF. The CDR3, as DNA: TGTGCCAGCAGTGAATGGAACTCAGGGAACACTGAAGCTTTCTTT.

The genes are TRBV6-6 and TRBJ2-4; 10 bases match TRBD1. The CDR3 has 16 residues. With V trimmed by 6 bases and J by 5 bases, 10 bases remained unmatched. Germline V lookup: CDR1 MNHNY, CDR2 SVGAGI (reference sequence). The CDR3 protein is CASSLGTGAVQNIQYF. The CDR3 coding sequence is TGTGCCAGCAGCTTGGGGACAGGGGCAGTCCAAAACATTCAGTACTTC.

The V call is TRBV7-2, the J call TRBJ2-2; D possibly corresponds to TRBD2 (7 bases). The germline CDR1 and CDR2 sequences are SGHTA and FQGNSA. V was shortened by 3 bases and J by 13 bases, with 18 bases between the two germline ends. This CDR3 spans 14 amino acids. Here the CDR3 DNA reads TGTGCCAGCAGCTTCGGGGGGCGGGGTCGTACGCTGTTTTTT. This encodes CASSFGGRGRTLFF.

J is TRBJ2-1 and V is TRBV19; 8 bases map to TRBD1. Germline values: CDR1 LNHDA, CDR2 SQIVND (reference sequence). With V trimmed by 6 bases and J by 4 bases, 5 bases remained unmatched. The CDR3 extends over 14 amino acids. This CDR3 is CASRGQGSYNEQFF. The CDR3 nucleotides read TGTGCCAGTAGAGGACAGGGATCTTACAATGAGCAGTTCTTC. The entire variable domain, with the rest obtained from reference TRBV19 and TRBJ2-1, is as follows: DGGITQSPKYLFRKEGQNVTLSCEQNLNHDAMYWYRQDPGQGLRLIYYSQIVNDFQKGDIAEGYSVSREKKESFPLTVTSAQKNPTAFYLCASRGQGSYNEQFFGPGTRLTVL.

The gene calls are TRBV6-5 and TRBJ1-4; 7 bases match TRBD1. Germline V gene lookup returns CDR1 MNHEY and CDR2 SVGAGI. This CDR3 comprises 15 residues. J gave up 2 bases and V 5 bases, and 5 bases lay outside the gene matches. As DNA, the CDR3 is TGTGCCAGCAGTAGTAACAGGGGTACTAATGAAAAACTGTTTTTT. As protein: CASSSNRGTNEKLFF.

The chain employs TRBV7-2 and TRBJ2-5; tentative D call: TRBD2 (5 bases). Germline V gene lookup returns CDR1 SGHTA and CDR2 FQGNSA. The CDR3 covers 14 residues. The germline V and J ends were trimmed by 6 bases and 5 bases, with 16 bases remaining between them. The CDR3 DNA is TGTGCCAGCAGTCTAGTGGTTAGCGTTGAGACCCAGTACTTC. Protein product: CASSLVVSVETQYF.

This chain connects TRBV19 to TRBJ1-2; unclear D gene. The CDR3 is 14 residues long. Looked up from germline, CDR1 is LNHDA and CDR2 is SQIVND (reference sequence). V lost 6 bases and J lost 2, with 13 bases in between. The CDR3 DNA follows: TGTGCCAGTAGGAGGGTGCCAGGAAACTATGGCTACACCTTC. This translates into CASRRVPGNYGYTF.